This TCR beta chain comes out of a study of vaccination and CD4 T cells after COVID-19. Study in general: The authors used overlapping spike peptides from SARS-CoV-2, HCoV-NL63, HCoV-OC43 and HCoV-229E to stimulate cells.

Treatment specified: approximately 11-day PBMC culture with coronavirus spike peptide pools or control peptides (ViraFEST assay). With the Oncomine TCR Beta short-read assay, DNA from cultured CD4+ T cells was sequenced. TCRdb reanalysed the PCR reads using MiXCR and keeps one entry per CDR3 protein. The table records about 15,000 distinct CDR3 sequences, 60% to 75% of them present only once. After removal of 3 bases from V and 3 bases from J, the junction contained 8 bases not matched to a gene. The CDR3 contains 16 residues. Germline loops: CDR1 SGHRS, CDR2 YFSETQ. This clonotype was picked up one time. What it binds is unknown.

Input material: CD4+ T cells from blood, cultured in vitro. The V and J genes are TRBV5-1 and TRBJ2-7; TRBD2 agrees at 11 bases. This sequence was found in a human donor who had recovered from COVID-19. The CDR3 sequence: CASSYSGRVRDYEQYF. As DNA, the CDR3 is TGCGCCAGCAGCTATAGCGGGAGGGTCCGAGACTACGAGCAGTACTTC. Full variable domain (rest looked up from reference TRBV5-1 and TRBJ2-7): KAGVTQTPRYLIKTRGQQVTLSCSPISGHRSVSWYQQTPGQGLQFLFEYFSETQRNKGNFPGRFSGRQFSNSRSEMNVSTLELGDSALYLCASSYSGRVRDYEQYFGPGTRLTVT.